These 11 T cell receptor beta chains came from one sample sequenced in a study of T cell repertoires in cytomegalovirus infection. One entry per CDR3 protein, called by TCRdb with MiXCR from the reads. The repertoire has fewer than 900,000 distinct CDR3 sequences, approximately 32% of them found once; the top ten carry roughly 14%. Their antigens are not known. Source: cultured CD8+ T cells from PBMCs, taken from culture after CMV antigen stimulation. The receptors originated from a human donor in good health (CMV status not recorded). Some clones in this sample may be carry-over from other donors' samples.

The J gene is TRBJ2-5, the V gene TRBV7-4; D gene uncertain. V lost 0 bases, J lost 5 bases, and 7 bases lay in between. This CDR3 is 13 amino acids long. From germline, CDR1 is SGHVT and CDR2 SQSDAQ. The CDR3 coding sequence is TGTGCCAGCAGCTTAGCGACGCGGGAGACCCAGTACTTC. Its protein product is CASSLATRETQYF.

This clonotype was detected many times. The chain combines TRBV12-3 or TRBV12-4 with TRBJ1-6; D unresolved. This CDR3 is 13 amino acids long. V was clipped by 2 bases and J by 6 bases, with 5 bases between them. The CDR3 is CASSLISNSPLHF. Here the CDR3 DNA reads TGTGCCAGCAGTTTAATAAGTAATTCACCCCTCCACTTT.

This chain links TRBV6-1 with TRBJ1-4, with TRBD1 matching 7 bases. V lost 6 bases to trimming and J lost 3 bases; unmatched junction nucleotides: 10. The CDR3 has 16 residues. CDR1 MNHNS and CDR2 SASEGT come from the germline V gene. The CDR3 nucleotides read TGTGCCAGCAGCTCCCACCCCGGGACAGCTAATGAAAAACTGTTTTTT. Translating gives CASSSHPGTANEKLFF.

A few counts support this clonotype. The chain combines TRBV6-6 with TRBJ2-7; D gene unclear. Germline V CDR1 and CDR2: MNHNY, SVGAGI (reference sequence). CDR3 size: 14 residues. V was trimmed by 1 base and J by 2 bases, leaving 9 bases between them. The chain's CDR3 is CASSYWPDTYEQYF. CDR3 nucleotide sequence: TGTGCCAGCAGTTACTGGCCAGACACCTACGAGCAGTACTTC.

This clonotype has more than one count but fewer than ten. V usage is TRBV6-2 or TRBV6-3 and J usage is TRBJ1-2; D not certain. Germline CDR1 and CDR2: MNHEY and SVGEGT. This CDR3 spans 15 amino acids. Trimming pared 5 bases from V and 7 bases from J, leaving 20 bases between. CDR3 sequence (DNA): TGTGCCAGCAGTCCTCGGACGGTCGGCATCAGTGGCTACACCTTC. This codes for CASSPRTVGISGYTF.

The CDR3, as DNA: TGTGCCAGCAGCCCCATGAGGGGGAGGACTAATGAAAAACTGTTTTTT. The encoded protein is CASSPMRGRTNEKLFF. V and J are TRBV7-9 and TRBJ1-4, with D maybe TRBD1 (6 bases). Germline lookup yields CDR1 SEHNR and CDR2 FQNEAQ (reference sequence). Trimming stripped 5 bases from V and 2 bases from J, with 15 bases between. The CDR3 is 16 residues long.

V and J are TRBV10-3 and TRBJ1-5; tentative D call: TRBD1 (6 bases). The CDR3 is 19 amino acids. The V gene's germline CDR1 is ENHRY and CDR2 SYGVKD. Trimming took 10 bases from V and 0 from J, leaving 28 bases between them. In nucleotides, the CDR3 is TGTGCCAGCCTCATAGTAGTTCACAGGGCAATCGGTAGCAATCAGCCCCAGCATTTT. Amino acids: CASLIVVHRAIGSNQPQHF.

This clonotype was seen repeatedly, ten times or more. The CDR3 bases are TGTGCCAGCAGCTTAACTGGGGTGCAAACCTTCTACAATGAGCAGTTCTTC. This sequence encodes CASSLTGVQTFYNEQFF. The chain employs TRBV7-3 and TRBJ2-1; D unresolved. Germline CDR1 SGHTA, CDR2 FQGTGA. Between the trimmed V and J ends, which lost 0 bases and 3 bases, there was a span of 15 bases. CDR3 length equals 17 residues.

The table lists this clonotype with many counts. Written as DNA, the CDR3 is TGTGCCAGCAGCGATCCCGGGACTAGCGGGGGAGCATACCAAGAGACCCAGTACTTC. Its protein is CASSDPGTSGGAYQETQYF. This chain connects TRBV3-1 to TRBJ2-5; 14 nucleotides line up with TRBD2. V was pared by 5 bases and J by 0 bases, with 11 bases of the junction left unmatched. The CDR3 consists of 19 residues. Germline V gene data show CDR1 as LGHDT and CDR2 as YNNKEL (reference sequence).

The chain links TRBV9 to TRBJ1-6; unclear D gene. V was clipped by 5 bases and J by 14 bases, with 17 bases between them. The CDR3 extends over 13 amino acids. Germline CDR1 and CDR2: SGDLS and YYNGEE. The chain's CDR3 is CASSYGEGSALHF. The CDR3 DNA reads as TGTGCCAGCAGTTATGGGGAAGGGTCCGCCCTCCACTTT.

In its sample, this clonotype was seen a few times. The chain couples TRBV2 to TRBJ2-7; 8 bases line up with TRBD1. J gave up 5 bases and V 3 bases, and 0 bases lay outside the gene matches. CDR3 size: 12 residues. The germline V gene has CDR1 SNHLY and CDR2 FYNNEI. The CDR3 nucleotides are TGTGCCAGCAGTGAGGACAGGGACGAGCAGTACTTC. Amino acids: CASSEDRDEQYF.